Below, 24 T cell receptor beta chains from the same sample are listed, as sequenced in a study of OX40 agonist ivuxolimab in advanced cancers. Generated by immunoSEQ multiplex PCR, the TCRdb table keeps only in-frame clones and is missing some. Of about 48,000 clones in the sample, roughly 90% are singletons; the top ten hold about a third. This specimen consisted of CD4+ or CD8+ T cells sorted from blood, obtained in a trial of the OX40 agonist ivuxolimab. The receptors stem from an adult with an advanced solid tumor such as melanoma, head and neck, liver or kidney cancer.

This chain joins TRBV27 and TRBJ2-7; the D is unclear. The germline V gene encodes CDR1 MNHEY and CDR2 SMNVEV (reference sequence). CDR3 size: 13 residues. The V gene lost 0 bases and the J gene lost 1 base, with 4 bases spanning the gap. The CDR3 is CASSLSGSYEQYF. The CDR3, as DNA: TGTGCCAGCAGTTTATCGGGGTCCTACGAGCAGTACTTC.

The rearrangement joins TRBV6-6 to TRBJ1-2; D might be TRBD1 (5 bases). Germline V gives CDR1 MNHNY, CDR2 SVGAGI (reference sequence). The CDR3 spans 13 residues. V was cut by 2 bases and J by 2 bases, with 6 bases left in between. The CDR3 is CASSYDRNYGYTF. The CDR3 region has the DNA TGTGCCAGCAGTTACGACAGAAACTATGGCTACACCTTC.

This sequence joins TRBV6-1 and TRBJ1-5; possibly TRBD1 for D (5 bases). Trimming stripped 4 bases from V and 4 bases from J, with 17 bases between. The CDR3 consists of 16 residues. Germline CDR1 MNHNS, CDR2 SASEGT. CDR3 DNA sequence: TGTGCCAGCAGTGGTTCGTGGACAAGTTCAAATCAGCCCCAGCATTTT. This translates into CASSGSWTSSNQPQHF.

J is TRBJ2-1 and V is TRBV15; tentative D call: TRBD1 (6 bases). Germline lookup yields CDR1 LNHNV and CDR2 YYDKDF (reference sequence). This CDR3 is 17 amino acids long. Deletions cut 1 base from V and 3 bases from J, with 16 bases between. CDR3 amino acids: CATSRARGPTDYNEQFF. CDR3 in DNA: TGTGCCACCAGCAGAGCCAGGGGACCTACCGACTACAATGAGCAGTTCTTC.

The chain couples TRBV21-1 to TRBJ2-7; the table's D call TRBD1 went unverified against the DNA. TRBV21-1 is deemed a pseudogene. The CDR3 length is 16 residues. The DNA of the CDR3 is TGTGCCAGCAGCCGACTGAGGGACAGGGGGCAAAACGAGCAGTACTTC. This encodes CASSRLRDRGQNEQYF.

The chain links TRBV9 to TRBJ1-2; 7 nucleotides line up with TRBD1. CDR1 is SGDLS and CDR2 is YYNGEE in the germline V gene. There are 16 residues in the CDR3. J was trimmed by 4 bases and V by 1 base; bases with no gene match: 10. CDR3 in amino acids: CASSVNRDSNFYGYTF. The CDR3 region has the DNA TGTGCCAGCAGCGTAAATCGGGACAGCAACTTCTATGGCTACACCTTC.

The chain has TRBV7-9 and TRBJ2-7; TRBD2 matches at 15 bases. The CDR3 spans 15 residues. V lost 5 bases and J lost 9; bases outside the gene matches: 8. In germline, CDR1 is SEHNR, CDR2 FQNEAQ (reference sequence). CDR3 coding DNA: TGTGCCAGCAGCAAACTCGGACTAGCGGGGGGGTCGCAGTACTTC. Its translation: CASSKLGLAGGSQYF.

The CDR3 here is CASSINPGASYEQYF. The CDR3 DNA reads TGTGCCAGTAGTATTAATCCGGGAGCGTCCTACGAGCAGTACTTC. The chain carries TRBV19 and TRBJ2-7; TRBD2 might be the D (6 bases). This CDR3 is built from 15 residues. Per the germline V gene, CDR1 is LNHDA and CDR2 is SQIVND (reference sequence). Deletions cut 3 bases from V and 1 base from J, with 13 bases between.

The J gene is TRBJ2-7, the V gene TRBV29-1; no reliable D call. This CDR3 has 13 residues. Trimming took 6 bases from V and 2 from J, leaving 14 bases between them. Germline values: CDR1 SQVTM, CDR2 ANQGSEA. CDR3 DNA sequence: TGCAGCGTACAAACATTAGCCCCCTACGAGCAGTACTTC. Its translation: CSVQTLAPYEQYF.

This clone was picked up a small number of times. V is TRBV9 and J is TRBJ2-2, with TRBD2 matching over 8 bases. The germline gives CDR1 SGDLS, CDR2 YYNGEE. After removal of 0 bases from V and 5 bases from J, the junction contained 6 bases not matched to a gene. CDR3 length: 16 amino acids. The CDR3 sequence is CASSVDVAGGTGELFF. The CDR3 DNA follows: TGTGCCAGCAGCGTAGACGTTGCGGGGGGAACCGGGGAGCTGTTTTTT. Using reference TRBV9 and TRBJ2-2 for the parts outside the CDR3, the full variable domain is DSGVTQTPKHLITATGQRVTLRCSPRSGDLSVYWYQQSLDQGLQFLIQYYNGEERAKGNILERFSAQQFPDLHSELNLSSLELGDSALYFCASSVDVAGGTGELFFGEGSRLTVL.

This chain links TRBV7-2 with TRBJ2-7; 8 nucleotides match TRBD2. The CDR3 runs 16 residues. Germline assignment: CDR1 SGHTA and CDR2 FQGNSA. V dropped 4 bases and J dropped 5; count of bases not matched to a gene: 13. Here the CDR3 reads CASSSSRGGWQDEQYF. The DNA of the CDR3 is TGTGCCAGCAGCTCCTCCCGGGGGGGCTGGCAAGACGAGCAGTACTTC.

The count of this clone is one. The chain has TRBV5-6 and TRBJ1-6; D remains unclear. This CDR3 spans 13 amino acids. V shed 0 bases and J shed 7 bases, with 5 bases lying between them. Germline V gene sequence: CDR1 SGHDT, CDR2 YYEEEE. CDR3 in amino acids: CASSLGLNSPLHF. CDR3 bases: TGTGCCAGCAGCTTGGGACTCAATTCACCCCTCCACTTT.

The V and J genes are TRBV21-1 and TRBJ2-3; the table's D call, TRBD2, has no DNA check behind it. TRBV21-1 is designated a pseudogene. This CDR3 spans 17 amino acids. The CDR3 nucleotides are TGTGCCAGCAGCCCCTACCAGCGGCAAGTTAGCACAGATACGCAGTATTTT. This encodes CASSPYQRQVSTDTQYF.

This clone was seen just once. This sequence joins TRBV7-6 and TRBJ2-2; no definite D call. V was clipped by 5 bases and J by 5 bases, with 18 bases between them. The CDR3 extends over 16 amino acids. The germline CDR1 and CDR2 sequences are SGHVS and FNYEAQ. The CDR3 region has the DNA TGTGCCAGCAGCCGAGAACGAATTAGCCTTACCGGGGAGCTGTTTTTT. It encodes CASSRERISLTGELFF.

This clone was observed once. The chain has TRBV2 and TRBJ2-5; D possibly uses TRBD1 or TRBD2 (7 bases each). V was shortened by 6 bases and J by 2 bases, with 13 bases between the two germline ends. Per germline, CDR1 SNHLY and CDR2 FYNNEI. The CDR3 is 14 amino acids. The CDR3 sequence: CASRAGQLQETQYF. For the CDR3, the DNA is TGTGCCAGCAGAGCGGGACAGCTGCAAGAGACCCAGTACTTC. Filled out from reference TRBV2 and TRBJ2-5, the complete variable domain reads EPEVTQTPSHQVTQMGQEVILRCVPISNHLYFYWYRQILGQKVEFLVSFYNNEISEKSEIFDDQFSVERPDGSNFTLKIRSTKLEDSAMYFCASRAGQLQETQYFGPGTRLLVL.

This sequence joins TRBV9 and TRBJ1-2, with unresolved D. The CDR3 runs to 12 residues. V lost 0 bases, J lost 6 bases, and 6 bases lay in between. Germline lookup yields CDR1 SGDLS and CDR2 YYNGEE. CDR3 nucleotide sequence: TGTGCCAGCAGCGTAGGTCAGGATGGCTACACCTTC. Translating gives CASSVGQDGYTF.

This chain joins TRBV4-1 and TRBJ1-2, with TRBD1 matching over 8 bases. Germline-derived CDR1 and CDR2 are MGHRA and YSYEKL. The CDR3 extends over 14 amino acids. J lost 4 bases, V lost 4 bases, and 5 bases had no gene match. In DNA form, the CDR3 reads TGCGCCAGCAGCCCACAAACAGGGGGCTATGGCTACACCTTC. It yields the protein CASSPQTGGYGYTF.

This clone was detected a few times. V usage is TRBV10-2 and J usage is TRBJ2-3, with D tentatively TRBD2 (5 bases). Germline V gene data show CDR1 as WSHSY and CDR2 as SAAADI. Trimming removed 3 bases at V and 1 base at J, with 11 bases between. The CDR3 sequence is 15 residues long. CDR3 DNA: TGCGCCAGCAGTGAATTCCTGGGAGGCACAGATACGCAGTATTTT. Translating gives CASSEFLGGTDTQYF.

The CDR3 DNA reads TGTGCCAGCAGCCCCGGGGCCGGGACGGCCTTTCAGCCCCAGCATTTT. Translating it yields CASSPGAGTAFQPQHF. The V and J genes are TRBV5-6 and TRBJ1-5; D possibly corresponds to TRBD1 (5 bases). Trimming stripped 4 bases from V and 6 bases from J, with 20 bases between. The CDR3 length is 16 residues. Germline V gives CDR1 SGHDT, CDR2 YYEEEE.

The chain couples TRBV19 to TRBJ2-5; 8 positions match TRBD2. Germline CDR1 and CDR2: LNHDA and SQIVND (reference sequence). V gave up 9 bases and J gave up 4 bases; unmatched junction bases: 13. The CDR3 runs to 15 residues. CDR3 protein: CASTPGGGRGETQYF. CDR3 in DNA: TGTGCCAGCACCCCGGGGGGGGGACGGGGAGAGACCCAGTACTTC.

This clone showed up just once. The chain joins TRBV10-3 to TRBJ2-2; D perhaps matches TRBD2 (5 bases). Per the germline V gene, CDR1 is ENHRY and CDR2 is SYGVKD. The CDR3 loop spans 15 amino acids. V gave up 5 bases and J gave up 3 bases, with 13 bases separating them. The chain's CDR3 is CAISQTGSYTGELFF. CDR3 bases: TGTGCCATCAGTCAGACGGGGAGTTACACCGGGGAGCTGTTTTTT.

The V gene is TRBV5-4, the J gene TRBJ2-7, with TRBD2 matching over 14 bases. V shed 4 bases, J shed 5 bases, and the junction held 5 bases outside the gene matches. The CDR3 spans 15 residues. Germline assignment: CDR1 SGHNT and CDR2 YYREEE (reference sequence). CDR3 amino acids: CASSGWTSGRNEQYF. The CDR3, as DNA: TGTGCCAGCAGCGGCTGGACTAGCGGGAGGAACGAGCAGTACTTC.

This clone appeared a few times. Here the CDR3 reads CASSYAGTGANVLTF. CDR3 bases: TGTGCCAGCAGTTACGCAGGGACCGGGGCCAACGTCCTGACTTTC. This sequence joins TRBV6-5 and TRBJ2-6; either TRBD1 or TRBD2 may supply D (5 bases each). V gave up 2 bases and J gave up 4 bases, with 9 bases separating them. The CDR3 extends over 15 amino acids. Germline assignment: CDR1 MNHEY and CDR2 SVGAGI.

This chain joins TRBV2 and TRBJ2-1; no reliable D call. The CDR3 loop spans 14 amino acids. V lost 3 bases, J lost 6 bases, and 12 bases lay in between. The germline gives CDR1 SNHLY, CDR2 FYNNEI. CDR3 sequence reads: CASSENYSPNEQFF. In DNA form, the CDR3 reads TGTGCCAGCAGTGAGAACTACTCCCCCAATGAGCAGTTCTTC.